Shown below are 21 T cell receptor beta chains from a single sample sequenced in a study of blood T cell repertoires in COVID-19. Here immunoSEQ multiplex PCR was the method, and the copy in TCRdb shows in-frame clones only, minus some. The table shows around 97,000 clones, with roughly 87% occurring only once. The specimen was peripheral blood. The receptors originated from a man aged 50 to 60 in a cohort sampled during active COVID-19.

This rearrangement joins TRBV5-8 to TRBJ1-1; D is unresolved. Between the trimmed V and J ends, which lost 2 bases and 1 base, there was a span of 12 bases. The CDR3 has 15 residues. CDR1 is SGHTS, CDR2 YDEGEE, per germline. The DNA of the CDR3 is TGTGCCAGCAGCTTCCCGGGATCGGGGAACACTGAAGCTTTCTTT. Its translation is CASSFPGSGNTEAFF. Combining the CDR3 with reference TRBV5-8 and TRBJ1-1 gives the whole variable domain EAGVTQSPTHLIKTRGQQATLRCSPISGHTSVYWYQQALGLGLQFLLWYDEGEERNRGNFPPRFSGRQFPNYSSELNVNALELEDSALYLCASSFPGSGNTEAFFGQGTRLTVV.

This clone turned up a few times. This rearrangement joins TRBV7-2 to TRBJ1-2, with 8 bases aligning to TRBD1. Looked up from germline, CDR1 is SGHTA and CDR2 is FQGNSA. CDR3 length: 14 residues. The junction had 7 bases not matched to a gene; V was cut back by 5 bases and J by 5 bases. The CDR3 reads CASSPQGARYGYTF. The CDR3 nucleotides read TGTGCCAGCAGCCCGCAGGGGGCTCGGTATGGCTACACCTTC. The whole variable domain, filled in from reference TRBV7-2 and TRBJ1-2, reads GAGVSQSPSNKVTEKGKDVELRCDPISGHTALYWYRQSLGQGLEFLIYFQGNSAPDKSGLPSDRFSAERTGGSVSTLTIQRTQQEDSAVYLCASSPQGARYGYTFGSGTRLTVV.

This clone was seen a few times. The chain recombines TRBV5-1 with TRBJ2-6; D is unclear. Germline values: CDR1 SGHRS, CDR2 YFSETQ. The CDR3 spans 14 residues. Trimming took off 0 bases at V and 4 bases at J, with 5 bases between the two ends. This CDR3 reads CASSLAVGANVLTF. The DNA for the CDR3 is TGCGCCAGCAGCTTGGCCGTAGGGGCCAACGTCCTGACTTTC.

V and J are TRBV7-2 and TRBJ2-5; D is uncertain. The germline V gene encodes CDR1 SGHTA and CDR2 FQGNSA. This CDR3 is 15 amino acids long. Trimming removed 0 bases from V and 7 bases from J, with 15 bases in between. CDR3 region: CASSLAGLPTGTQYF. As DNA, the CDR3 is TGTGCCAGCAGCTTAGCAGGCCTCCCGACGGGGACCCAGTACTTC.

This rearrangement joins TRBV19 to TRBJ1-2, with unresolved D. The V gene's germline CDR1 is LNHDA and CDR2 SQIVND (reference sequence). The V and J ends lost 3 bases and 4 bases respectively, with 15 bases between them. The CDR3 totals 15 residues. The CDR3 reads CASSIGTANLYGYTF. In DNA form, the CDR3 reads TGTGCCAGTAGTATTGGAACAGCTAACCTCTATGGCTACACCTTC.

CDR3 nucleotide sequence: TGTGCCAGCAGACCAGGGAAGGGGGCATACAATGAGCAGTTCTTC. Its translation: CASRPGKGAYNEQFF. This rearrangement joins TRBV6-4 to TRBJ2-1; 7 bases are shared with TRBD1. Trimming took 6 bases from V and 4 from J; bases not matched to a gene: 9. The CDR3 runs to 15 residues. Germline V gene data show CDR1 as MRHNA and CDR2 as SNTAGT.

This chain links TRBV13 with TRBJ2-5; TRBD1 matches 7 bases. CDR1 is PRHDT, CDR2 FYEKMQ, per germline (reference sequence). The CDR3 is 14 amino acids. V was pared by 4 bases and J by 1 base, with 3 bases of the junction left unmatched. The CDR3 DNA reads TGTGCCAGCAGCTATGGGACAGTCCAAGAGACCCAGTACTTC. This translates into CASSYGTVQETQYF.

The chain uses TRBV11-3 and TRBJ1-2; no clear D. Germline V gene sequence: CDR1 SGHNT, CDR2 YENEEA. V lost 6 bases, J lost 5 bases, and 22 bases lay in between. CDR3 length: 16 amino acids. CDR3 DNA sequence: TGTGCCAGCAGTCCTCCGGGGATCGGACTTTCGTATGGCTACACCTTC. Its protein product is CASSPPGIGLSYGYTF.

J is TRBJ2-7 and V is TRBV12-3 or TRBV12-4; D is perhaps TRBD2 (5 bases). V was clipped by 5 bases and J by 3 bases, with 11 bases between them. The CDR3 runs to 13 residues. This CDR3 is CASSLDGDYEQYF. The CDR3 DNA reads as TGTGCCAGCAGTCTAGACGGGGACTACGAGCAGTACTTC.

Worth noting for this clone: In the same sample, other DNA sequences code for this CDR3. The chain couples TRBV5-1 to TRBJ2-6; TRBD1 matches at 8 bases. The CDR3 has 15 amino acids. CDR1 is SGHRS and CDR2 is YFSETQ in the germline V gene. V lost 3 bases to trimming and J lost 2 bases; unmatched junction nucleotides: 1. The CDR3 sequence is CASSSTGAGANVLTF. For the CDR3, the DNA is TGCGCCAGCAGCTCGACAGGGGCTGGGGCCAACGTCCTGACTTTC.

The rearrangement links TRBV10-3 to TRBJ1-2; no definite D call. The V end lost 5 bases, the J end lost 8 bases, and 21 bases lay between the germline ends. Germline loops: CDR1 ENHRY, CDR2 SYGVKD. The CDR3 length is 15 residues. In DNA, the CDR3 is TGTGCCATCAGTCCCCCGACGGCTGGGCCGGAAGGCTACACCTTC. It is translated as CAISPPTAGPEGYTF.

The chain recombines TRBV4-3 with TRBJ1-1; D gene uncertain. Per germline, CDR1 LGHNA and CDR2 YSLEER. Trimming stripped 0 bases from V and 4 bases from J, with 9 bases between. This CDR3 has 14 amino acids. As DNA, the CDR3 is TGCGCCAGCAGCCAAGAGGCCCAAGTCACTGAAGCTTTCTTT. Its protein product is CASSQEAQVTEAFF.

The chain joins TRBV9 to TRBJ2-3, with TRBD2 identical over 7 bases. CDR3 length: 15 amino acids. Germline CDR1 is SGDLS and CDR2 is YYNGEE. V dropped 2 bases and J dropped 0; count of bases not matched to a gene: 3. This CDR3 reads CASSVGGLSTDTQYF. In DNA form, the CDR3 reads TGTGCCAGCAGCGTGGGGGGGTTGAGCACAGATACGCAGTATTTT.

The CDR3 DNA reads TGTGCCAGCAGGCCAAACTCCCACCCAACTAATGAAAAACTGTTTTTT. This sequence encodes CASRPNSHPTNEKLFF. This rearrangement joins TRBV27 to TRBJ1-4; D gene ambiguous. This CDR3 contains 16 residues. V was shortened by 6 bases and J by 0 bases, with 14 bases between the two germline ends. Germline CDR1 MNHEY, CDR2 SMNVEV (reference sequence).

The J gene is TRBJ2-3, the V gene TRBV7-2; D is unclear. Trimming took off 4 bases at V and 0 bases at J, with 11 bases between the two ends. CDR3 length: 15 amino acids. Germline CDR1 SGHTA, CDR2 FQGNSA. The CDR3 region has the DNA TGTGCCAGCAGCTACCGTCCAGTTAGCACAGATACGCAGTATTTT. It encodes CASSYRPVSTDTQYF.

This clone occurred once. The chain links TRBV5-1 to TRBJ2-5; TRBD1 matches 8 bases. J lost 2 bases, V lost 4 bases, and 4 bases had no gene match. Germline V gene data show CDR1 as SGHRS and CDR2 as YFSETQ. The CDR3 spans 14 residues. The DNA for the CDR3 is TGCGCCAGCAGCCAATGGACAGGGCAAGAGACCCAGTACTTC. Translated: CASSQWTGQETQYF.

The genes are TRBV7-9 and TRBJ1-4, with unresolved D. Germline loops: CDR1 SEHNR, CDR2 FQNEAQ (reference sequence). This CDR3 contains 14 residues. Between the trimmed V and J ends, which lost 5 bases and 4 bases, there was a span of 11 bases. The CDR3 DNA follows: TGTGCCAGCAGCGACACAGTTTATAATGAAAAACTGTTTTTT. Encoded protein: CASSDTVYNEKLFF.

About this clone: The sample contains more than one DNA sequence encoding this CDR3. This chain links TRBV18 with TRBJ2-7; D not certain. The CDR3 has 12 amino acids. The V end lost 3 bases, the J end lost 4 bases, and 7 bases lay between the germline ends. Germline V CDR1 and CDR2: KGHSH, LQKENI. CDR3 DNA sequence: TGTGCCAGCTCACCGACTGGGTACGAGCAGTACGTC. This codes for CASSPTGYEQYV.

V usage is TRBV7-9 and J usage is TRBJ2-2, with 9 positions matching TRBD1. Trimming took 0 bases from V and 4 from J; bases not matched to a gene: 3. The CDR3 spans 16 residues. Per germline, CDR1 SEHNR and CDR2 FQNEAQ (reference sequence). CDR3 region: CASSLARDRATGELFF. The CDR3 DNA reads TGTGCCAGCAGCTTAGCCCGGGACAGGGCCACCGGGGAGCTGTTTTTT.

The V gene is TRBV6-6, the J gene TRBJ1-1, with 8 positions matching TRBD1. This CDR3 has 14 amino acids. Germline CDR1 and CDR2: MNHNY and SVGAGI (reference sequence). J lost 1 base, V lost 5 bases, and 3 bases had no gene match. The chain's CDR3 is CASSRGQGNTEAFF. In DNA, the CDR3 is TGTGCCAGCAGTCGCGGACAGGGGAACACTGAAGCTTTCTTT.

The chain links TRBV4-3 to TRBJ2-1; D not resolved. From germline, CDR1 is LGHNA and CDR2 YSLEER. The CDR3 totals 13 residues. Between the trimmed V and J ends, which lost 8 bases and 2 bases, there was a span of 10 bases. For the CDR3, the DNA is TGCGCCAGCTCGTCAGTCCCCTACAATGAGCAGTTCTTC. Translation gives CASSSVPYNEQFF.